The present entry profiles one TCR beta chain with its context. Its matching antigen is unknown. The data derive from a study of PD-1 blockade in mismatch repair-deficient tumors. The protocol was immunoSEQ multiplex PCR, while the TCRdb copy is restricted to in-frame clones and leaves out a portion. The table has some 120,000 clones, approximately 90% seen once. Whole-study results and caveats: Tumor-resident clones, often absent from pretreatment blood, expanded after pembrolizumab and then contracted.

The CDR3 is made up of 11 amino acids. V was trimmed by 7 bases and J by 5 bases, leaving 11 bases between them. Germline V gives CDR1 GTSNPN, CDR2 SVGIG (reference sequence). This TCR was recovered from an adult with mismatch repair-deficient cancer. The material sequenced was peripheral blood, taken 44 weeks after starting pembrolizumab. The chain carries TRBV30 and TRBJ1-1, with D uncertain. In nucleotides, the CDR3 is TGTGCCTTGGGCAGAGCAACTGAAGCTTTCTTT. Translation gives CALGRATEAFF.